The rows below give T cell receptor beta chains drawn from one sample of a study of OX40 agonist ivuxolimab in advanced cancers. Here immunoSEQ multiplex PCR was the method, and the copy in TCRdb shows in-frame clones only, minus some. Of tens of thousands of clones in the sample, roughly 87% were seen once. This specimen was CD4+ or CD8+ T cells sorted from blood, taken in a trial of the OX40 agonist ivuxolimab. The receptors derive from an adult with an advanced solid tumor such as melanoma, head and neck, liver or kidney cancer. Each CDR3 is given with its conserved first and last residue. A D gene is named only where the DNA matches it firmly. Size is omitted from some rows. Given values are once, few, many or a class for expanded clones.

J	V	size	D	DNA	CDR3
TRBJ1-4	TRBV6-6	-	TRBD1	TGTGCCAGCAGAGACAGGGGCAATGAAAAACTGTTTTTT	CASRDRGNEKLFF
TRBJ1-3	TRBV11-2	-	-	TGTGCCAGCAGCTTGGATAGGGGGGGAAACACCATATATTTT	CASSLDRGGNTIYF
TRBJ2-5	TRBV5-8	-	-	TGTGCCAGCAGCTTGGTTAGCGCCCCCCAGTACTTC	CASSLVSAPQYF
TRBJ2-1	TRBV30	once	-	TGTGCCTGGAGTGTTGACGGCAGCTCCTACAATGAGCAGTTCTTC	CAWSVDGSSYNEQFF
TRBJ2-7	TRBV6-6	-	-	TGTGCCAGCAGATCGACAGTACCATCCCTTCACGAGCAGTACTTC	CASRSTVPSLHEQYF
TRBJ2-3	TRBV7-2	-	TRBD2	TGTGCCAGCAGCTTAACGGGAGGAGCAGATACGCAGTATTTT	CASSLTGGADTQYF
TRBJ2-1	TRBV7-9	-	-	TGTGCCAGCAGCTTAGGCAGCTACAATGAGCAGTTCTTC	CASSLGSYNEQFF
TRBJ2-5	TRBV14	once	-	TGTGCCAGCAGTCTTCTGGGGCAGCAGTACTTC	CASSLLGQQYF
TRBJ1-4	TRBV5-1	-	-	TGCGCCAGCAGCTTGGGAGGCGCGGGGAATGAAAAACTGTTTTTT	CASSLGGAGNEKLFF
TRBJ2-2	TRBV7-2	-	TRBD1	TGTGCCAGCAGTCCACAGGGGGCAGACACCGGGGAGCTGTTTTTT	CASSPQGADTGELFF
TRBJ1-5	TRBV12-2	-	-	TGTGCAAGTCGCTTAGAGGGACAGCAAGACAATCAGCCCCAGCATTTT	CASRLEGQQDNQPQHF
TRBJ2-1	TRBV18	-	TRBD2	TGTGCCAGCTTGCCGACTAGCGGGAGGGCCGGGAGTGAGCAGTTCTTC	CASLPTSGRAGSEQFF
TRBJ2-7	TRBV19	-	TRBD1	TGTGCCAGTAGAATCACGGACAGGGACGACGAGCAGTACTTC	CASRITDRDDEQYF